The 30 T cell receptor beta chains in this list originate from one sample, sequenced in a study of CD8+ T cells in alopecia areata. This sample's treatment: oral pan-JAK inhibitor, 5-10 mg twice daily. Isolated RNA was reverse transcribed into cDNA used as the sequencing template. Clones were sequenced by immunoSEQ multiplex PCR, and TCRdb holds only the in-frame ones, with some missing. This sample has about 250,000 clones, with approximately 60% found just once. Source: CD4+ T cells sorted from blood, taken around week 54, from a patient treated with tofacitinib. These receptors were obtained from a human donor with alopecia areata.

CDR3 bases: TGTGCCAGCAGTGTTGCAGGGGGCTTAGATACGCAGTATTTT. It specifies CASSVAGGLDTQYF. V is TRBV2 and J is TRBJ2-3; 8 bases map to TRBD1. The CDR3 spans 14 residues. Per germline, CDR1 SNHLY and CDR2 FYNNEI. V shed 4 bases and J 5 bases; nucleotides not matched to a gene: 5.

This clone was recorded a few times. The CDR3 coding sequence is TGTGCCTGGAGTGGGCACAGGTCCTACGAGCAGTACTTC. It codes for CAWSGHRSYEQYF. The V gene is TRBV30, the J gene TRBJ2-7, with D possibly being TRBD1 (5 bases). V lost 1 base, J lost 1 base, and 8 bases lay in between. Germline-derived CDR1 and CDR2 are GTSNPN and SVGIG (reference sequence). This CDR3 has 13 residues. Full variable domain (rest looked up from reference TRBV30 and TRBJ2-7): SQTIHQWPATLVQPVGSPLSLECTVEGTSNPNLYWYRQAAGRGLQLLFYSVGIGQISSEVPQNLSASRPQDRQFILSSKKLLLSDSGFYLCAWSGHRSYEQYFGPGTRLTVT.

The J gene is TRBJ2-2, the V gene TRBV29-1; no reliable D call. The germline V gene has CDR1 SQVTM and CDR2 ANQGSEA. The CDR3 is 12 residues long. V was trimmed by 7 bases and J by 6 bases, leaving 12 bases between them. This chain's CDR3 is CSGRTESGELFF. The DNA of the CDR3 is TGCAGCGGCCGAACGGAGTCCGGGGAGCTGTTTTTT.

V gene TRBV20-1 combines with J gene TRBJ2-5; D gene uncertain. The CDR3 extends over 11 amino acids. The germline CDR1 and CDR2 sequences are DFQATT and SNEGSKA (reference sequence). The germline V and J ends were trimmed by 6 bases and 5 bases, with 10 bases remaining between them. CDR3 nucleotide sequence: TGCAGTGCAAGGAAACCGGAGACCCAGTACTTC. Amino acids: CSARKPETQYF.

The chain has TRBV5-1 and TRBJ2-3, with a possible D match to TRBD2 (6 bases). Germline-derived CDR1 and CDR2 are SGHRS and YFSETQ. V lost 0 bases and J lost 3, with 14 bases in between. The CDR3 runs 16 residues. This CDR3 is CASSLGTGVRTDTQYF. The DNA for the CDR3 is TGCGCCAGCAGCTTGGGGACGGGGGTCAGGACAGATACGCAGTATTTT.

V usage is TRBV9 and J usage is TRBJ2-7, with D unresolved. Germline V CDR1 and CDR2: SGDLS, YYNGEE. The CDR3 loop spans 16 amino acids. Deletions cut 0 bases from V and 5 bases from J, with 18 bases between. CDR3 DNA: TGTGCCAGCAGCGTAGGGGATTCGAACCCACTGCACGAGCAGTACTTC. Translated, it gives CASSVGDSNPLHEQYF.

The chain joins TRBV19 to TRBJ2-7; 7 nucleotides line up with TRBD1. Germline loops: CDR1 LNHDA, CDR2 SQIVND (reference sequence). The J segment lost 2 bases and the V segment lost 3 bases, leaving 7 bases of the junction unmatched. The CDR3 covers 15 residues. The CDR3 DNA reads as TGTGCCAGTAGTATTAGACAGGGACGTACCTACGAGCAGTACTTC. Amino acid sequence: CASSIRQGRTYEQYF.

The chain couples TRBV29-1 to TRBJ2-2, with 9 nucleotides matching TRBD2. CDR1 and CDR2 from the germline V gene are SQVTM and ANQGSEA. J was trimmed by 0 bases and V by 4 bases; bases with no gene match: 9. The CDR3 has 17 amino acids. Here the CDR3 DNA reads TGCAGCGTTGCTGCGATAAGCGGGGGGCCGAACACCGGGGAGCTGTTTTTT. Its translation is CSVAAISGGPNTGELFF.

This clone showed up just once. The chain has TRBV11-2 and TRBJ2-5, with D hard to call. Germline CDR1 is SGHAT and CDR2 is FQNNGV. Trimming took off 0 bases at V and 6 bases at J, with 5 bases between the two ends. The CDR3 totals 12 residues. CDR3 in DNA: TGTGCCAGCAGCTTAGACCGGCAGACCCAGTACTTC. Translating it yields CASSLDRQTQYF.

This clone was found a few times. The chain uses TRBV7-9 and TRBJ1-4, with D uncertain. The V gene lost 5 bases and the J gene lost 8 bases, with 9 bases spanning the gap. Germline CDR1 is SEHNR and CDR2 is FQNEAQ (reference sequence). The CDR3 is 12 residues long. The CDR3 region has the DNA TGTGCCAGCAGCCAAAAACAGGAAAAACTGTTTTTT. Protein product: CASSQKQEKLFF.

This clone has only one observation. The rearrangement joins TRBV29-1 to TRBJ2-3, with D possibly TRBD2 on 5 matching bases. The CDR3 length is 15 residues. The V gene lost 3 bases and the J gene lost 0 bases, with 13 bases spanning the gap. Germline CDR1 SQVTM, CDR2 ANQGSEA. The CDR3 DNA reads TGCAGCGTTGATTTGAGACGGACTAGCACAGATACGCAGTATTTT. Amino acid sequence: CSVDLRRTSTDTQYF.

The chain employs TRBV6-5 and TRBJ1-2, with 7 bases lining up with TRBD1. V shed 2 bases and J 8 bases; nucleotides not matched to a gene: 5. CDR1 is MNHEY, CDR2 SVGAGI, per germline. The CDR3 is 13 residues long. CDR3 coding DNA: TGTGCCAGCAGTTACGAGGGGGCGCGCGGCTACACCTTC. Translating it yields CASSYEGARGYTF.

Only one count was recorded for this clone. The chain has TRBV25-1 and TRBJ2-7; TRBD1 agrees at 8 bases. The germline V gene encodes CDR1 MGHDK and CDR2 SYGVNS. After removal of 4 bases from V and 1 base from J, the junction contained 9 bases not matched to a gene. This CDR3 is 16 amino acids long. The CDR3: CASSGRGTGGSYEQYF. The CDR3 DNA follows: TGTGCCAGCAGTGGAAGGGGGACAGGAGGGTCCTACGAGCAGTACTTC.

This clone has more than one count but fewer than ten. This sequence joins TRBV7-8 and TRBJ1-3; no clear D gene. V was pared by 5 bases and J by 4 bases, with 12 bases between. The CDR3 is 14 residues long. CDR1 SGHVS and CDR2 FQNEAQ come from the germline V gene. CDR3 region: CASSHRGSGNTIYF. The CDR3, as DNA: TGTGCCAGCAGCCACAGAGGGTCGGGAAACACCATATATTTT.

CDR3 sequence reads: CASSRDIIPWGYTF. DNA for the CDR3: TGTGCCAGCAGCCGGGACATCATCCCTTGGGGCTACACCTTC. V usage is TRBV6-5 and J usage is TRBJ1-2, with a weak D call TRBD1 (6 bases). Trimming shortened V by 6 bases and J by 8 bases, and 19 bases separated the two germline ends. Germline-derived CDR1 and CDR2 are MNHEY and SVGAGI. The CDR3 is 14 amino acids.

About this clone itself: Other DNA variants within this sample encode the same CDR3. This rearrangement joins TRBV6-5 to TRBJ2-5; 9 bases fit TRBD2. Germline V lookup: CDR1 MNHEY, CDR2 SVGAGI. V dropped 2 bases and J dropped 2; count of bases not matched to a gene: 0. The CDR3 is 14 residues long. CDR3 protein: CASSYSGGQETQYF. For the CDR3, the DNA is TGTGCCAGCAGTTACAGCGGGGGGCAAGAGACCCAGTACTTC.

This clone was counted only a few times. The chain carries TRBV10-3 and TRBJ1-1, with 10 bases identical to TRBD1. Germline CDR1 reads ENHRY; CDR2 reads SYGVKD. The CDR3 runs 16 residues. Trimming removed 2 bases from V and 1 base from J; junction bases left unmatched: 4. The chain's CDR3 is CAISEGDRGRNTEAFF. The DNA of the CDR3 is TGTGCCATCAGTGAGGGGGACAGGGGACGGAACACTGAAGCTTTCTTT.

Remarks on this clone: One junction end does not reproduce the germline sequence, and a read error may be involved. This chain uses TRBV5-1 with TRBJ1-1; no clear D. The germline V gene encodes CDR1 SGHRS and CDR2 YFSETQ. The CDR3 sequence is 15 residues long. The CDR3 loop is CASSLGGSQNTEASF. The CDR3, as DNA: TGCGCCAGCAGCTTGGGAGGCAGCCAGAACACTGAAGCTTCCTTT.

The CDR3 here is CATSSRQGSTSYEQYF. CDR3 coding DNA: TGTGCCACCAGCAGCCGTCAGGGATCCACCTCCTACGAGCAGTACTTC. This sequence joins TRBV15 and TRBJ2-7; weak D call: TRBD1 (5 bases). V dropped 3 bases and J dropped 0 bases, with 15 bases sitting between them. Germline-derived CDR1 and CDR2 are LNHNV and YYDKDF (reference sequence). The length of the CDR3 is 16 residues.

The J gene is TRBJ2-2, the V gene TRBV15, with TRBD1 matching 9 bases. The CDR3 is 15 residues long. The germline V gene encodes CDR1 LNHNV and CDR2 YYDKDF (reference sequence). Trimming cost V 3 bases and J 7 bases; bases outside gene matches: 6. The DNA of the CDR3 is TGTGCCACCAGCAGCGGACAGGGGAGAAACGGGGAGCTGTTTTTT. Translated, it gives CATSSGQGRNGELFF.

This clone was counted once. V is TRBV11-2 and J is TRBJ2-2, with D uncertain. V shed 2 bases and J shed 6 bases, with 10 bases lying between them. From germline, CDR1 is SGHAT and CDR2 FQNNGV. The CDR3 has 14 amino acids. The CDR3 bases are TGTGCCAGCAGCTTATACGTCTTCGCCGGGGAGCTGTTTTTT. Translated, it gives CASSLYVFAGELFF.

The chain carries TRBV7-6 and TRBJ2-3; D ambiguous. There are 14 residues in the CDR3. V lost 4 bases and J lost 1, with 9 bases in between. Germline assignment: CDR1 SGHVS and CDR2 FNYEAQ. The CDR3 coding sequence is TGTGCCAGCAGCTCTCGTTACCGCACAGATACGCAGTATTTT. Amino acid sequence: CASSSRYRTDTQYF.

The V call is TRBV29-1, the J call TRBJ1-2; D unresolved. V was trimmed by 4 bases and J by 4 bases, leaving 7 bases between them. Germline loops: CDR1 SQVTM, CDR2 ANQGSEA. The CDR3 covers 11 residues. CDR3 sequence: CSVGAFYGYTF. For the CDR3, the DNA is TGCAGCGTTGGAGCGTTCTATGGCTACACCTTC. Combining the CDR3 with reference TRBV29-1 and TRBJ1-2 gives the whole variable domain SAVISQKPSRDICQRGTSLTIQCQVDSQVTMMFWYRQQPGQSLTLIATANQGSEATYESGFVIDKFPISRPNLTFSTLTVSNMSPEDSSIYLCSVGAFYGYTFGSGTRLTVV.

CDR3 sequence: CASSPAYRATNEKLFF. CDR3 DNA: TGTGCCAGCAGTCCGGCCTACAGGGCAACTAATGAAAAACTGTTTTTT. The chain has TRBV27 and TRBJ1-4; possible D gene TRBD1, 6 bases. Germline V gene sequence: CDR1 MNHEY, CDR2 SMNVEV (reference sequence). V was shortened by 5 bases and J by 0 bases, with 13 bases between the two germline ends. The CDR3 spans 16 residues.

The V call is TRBV30, the J call TRBJ1-1; 7 bases match TRBD1. The CDR3 consists of 11 residues. Germline V lookup: CDR1 GTSNPN, CDR2 SVGIG (reference sequence). The V gene end was trimmed by 2 bases and the J gene end by 9 bases; junction bases not matched to a gene: 3. The CDR3, as DNA: TGTGCCTGGAGTATGGGACAGAAAGCTTTCTTT. Its translation: CAWSMGQKAFF. Full variable domain (missing parts from reference TRBV30 and TRBJ1-1): SQTIHQWPATLVQPVGSPLSLECTVEGTSNPNLYWYRQAAGRGLQLLFYSVGIGQISSEVPQNLSASRPQDRQFILSSKKLLLSDSGFYLCAWSMGQKAFFGQGTRLTVV.

The genes are TRBV5-1 and TRBJ2-7; maybe TRBD1 (6 bases). The V end was cut by 5 bases, the J end by 5 bases, with 14 bases between. CDR1 and CDR2 (germline): SGHRS, YFSETQ. CDR3 length equals 13 residues. CDR3: CASSGDTTHEQYF. The CDR3 region has the DNA TGCGCCAGCAGTGGGGACACTACCCACGAGCAGTACTTC.

This chain connects TRBV6-5 to TRBJ2-3; no firm D call. The germline V and J ends were trimmed by 5 bases and 4 bases, with 10 bases remaining between them. CDR1 and CDR2 (germline): MNHEY, SVGAGI. The CDR3 runs to 13 residues. DNA of the CDR3: TGTGCCAGCAGTCTAGGATCCGCAGATACGCAGTATTTT. Translated: CASSLGSADTQYF.

This clone has a single count. CDR3 residues: CAWSRTGSTGELFF. The CDR3 nucleotides are TGTGCCTGGAGCCGGACAGGGAGCACCGGGGAGCTGTTTTTT. This chain connects TRBV30 to TRBJ2-2; TRBD1 aligns across 8 bases. V dropped 3 bases and J dropped 4; count of bases not matched to a gene: 4. Germline V gene data show CDR1 as GTSNPN and CDR2 as SVGIG (reference sequence). The CDR3 is 14 amino acids.

There are a few counts of this clone. This rearrangement joins TRBV29-1 to TRBJ2-1; no clear D gene. The germline gives CDR1 SQVTM, CDR2 ANQGSEA. CDR3 length: 14 amino acids. V lost 8 bases, J lost 0 bases, and 14 bases lay in between. The CDR3 region is CSIPRASSYNEQFF. In nucleotides, the CDR3 is TGCAGCATACCCCGGGCCAGCTCCTACAATGAGCAGTTCTTC.

The V call is TRBV6-5, the J call TRBJ2-3; the D is unclear. This CDR3 has 13 amino acids. Deletions cut 10 bases from V and 5 bases from J, with 16 bases between. CDR1 is MNHEY and CDR2 is SVGAGI in the germline V gene. The CDR3: CATLPPAEDTQYF. The CDR3 nucleotides are TGTGCCACCCTACCCCCGGCAGAAGATACGCAGTATTTT.